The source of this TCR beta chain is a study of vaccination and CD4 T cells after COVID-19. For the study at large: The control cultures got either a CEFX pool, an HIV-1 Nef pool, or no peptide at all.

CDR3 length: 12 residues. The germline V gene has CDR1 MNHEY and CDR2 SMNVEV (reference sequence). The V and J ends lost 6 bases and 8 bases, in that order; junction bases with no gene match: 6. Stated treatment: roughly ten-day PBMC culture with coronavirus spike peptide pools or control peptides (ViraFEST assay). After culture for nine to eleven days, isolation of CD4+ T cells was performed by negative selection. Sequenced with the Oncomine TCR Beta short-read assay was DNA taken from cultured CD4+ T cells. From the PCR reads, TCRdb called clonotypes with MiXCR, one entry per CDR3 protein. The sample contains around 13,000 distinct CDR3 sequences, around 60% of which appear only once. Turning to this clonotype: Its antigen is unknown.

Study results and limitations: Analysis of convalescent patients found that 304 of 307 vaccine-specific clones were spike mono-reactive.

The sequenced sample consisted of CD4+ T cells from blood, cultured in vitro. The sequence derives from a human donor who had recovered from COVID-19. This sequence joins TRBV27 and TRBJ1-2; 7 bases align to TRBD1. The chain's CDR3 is CASRSTGRGYTF. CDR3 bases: TGTGCCAGCAGATCGACAGGGCGCGGCTACACCTTC.